This T cell receptor beta chain was sequenced in a study of T cell repertoires in cytomegalovirus infection. Looking at the study overall: Use of recently identified HLA-C-restricted and well-studied HLA-B-restricted CMV epitopes was part of the study. Based on public TCR beta signatures, there were indications of CMV infection and of a matching HLA type.

Study observations and caveats: Based on cumulative public TCR beta family frequency, carriers of CMV plus the relevant HLA were identified. HLA-C-restricted, CMV-specific TCR beta clonotypes were dominant ex vivo.

The CDR3 spans 19 residues. Per germline, CDR1 SGHTA and CDR2 FQGTGA. After removal of 5 bases from V and 1 base from J, the junction contained 16 bases not matched to a gene. TCRdb used MiXCR to reprocess the reads, holding one entry per CDR3 protein. The sample carries some 940,000 distinct CDR3 sequences, around 32% recorded once. As regards this clonotype: Its cognate antigen is unknown.

This sample comprised cultured CD8+ T cells from PBMCs, obtained from culture after CMV antigen stimulation. The TCR sequence derives from a human donor in good health (CMV status not recorded). Some clones in this sample may be carry-over from other donors' samples. The chain is built from TRBV7-3 and TRBJ2-1, with 8 bases identical to TRBD1. CDR3 protein: CASSPSPDRAPSSYNEQFF. CDR3 DNA sequence: TGTGCCAGCAGCCCTTCCCCGGACAGGGCCCCATCTTCCTACAATGAGCAGTTCTTC.